Many counts were recorded for the clone carrying this T cell receptor (beta chain). Its specificity is unknown. Amplified regions were TCR beta CDR3 sequences from RNA transcripts. The HTBI primer set served for first-round RT-PCR of the TCR CDR3. Using its own MiXCR run on the multiplex PCR reads, TCRdb lists one record per CDR3 protein. The sample consists of some 400,000 distinct CDR3 sequences, approximately 13% of them appearing once. The data derive from a study of T cells in Graves' hyperthyroidism and ophthalmopathy. Overall study results and limits: Most thyroid clonotypes with frequency above 0.001 were detected in blood.

Not enrolled were patients with uncontrolled infection, other autoimmune disease, pregnancy or lactation. The authors took PBMCs from 10 ml fresh peripheral blood. The clonotype originates from a young man with Graves' hyperthyroidism that later progressed to Graves' ophthalmopathy. The source material was blood.

In DNA, the CDR3 is TGTGCCAGCAGTCAGAGGGGCCCTAATTCACCCCTCCACTTT. Protein: CASSQRGPNSPLHF. J is TRBJ1-6 and V is TRBV6-1; maybe TRBD1 (5 bases). This CDR3 spans 14 amino acids. With 5 bases removed from V and 6 bases from J, the gap between germline ends came to 11 bases. CDR1 is MNHNS and CDR2 is SASEGT in the germline V gene.